The T cell receptor (beta chain) described here comes from a study of blood T cell repertoires in COVID-19. Study as a whole: Italy, Spain and the United States were the sources of the convalescent and acute COVID-19 samples. Sample material is recorded as cDNA or gDNA derived from T cells, B-cell-depleted T cells, or PBMCs.

The data were produced by immunoSEQ multiplex PCR, yet TCRdb's version contains in-frame clones alone and is incomplete. Among just over 150,000 clones listed, roughly 85% were seen once. The CDR3 runs 13 residues. Germline values: CDR1 SGHRS, CDR2 YFSETQ. Trimming took 4 bases from V and 3 from J, leaving 10 bases between them. This chain uses TRBV5-1 with TRBJ1-1; possibly TRBD1 for D (6 bases). This TCR was sampled from a human donor with acute or convalescent COVID-19. The donor label of this sample is uncertain. Sequencing used peripheral blood. The CDR3 region is CASSNTGYTEAFF. The CDR3 bases are TGCGCCAGCAGCAACACAGGGTACACTGAAGCTTTCTTT.